A single sample is the source of the 29 T cell receptor beta chains below, sequenced in a study of response to subunit inactivated influenza vaccine. TCRdb reprocessed the RT-PCR reads via MiXCR and lists one record per CDR3 protein. The table lists a few hundred thousand distinct CDR3 sequences, 21% of them singletons. This specimen consisted of PBMCs from blood, obtained about 20 months after vaccination. The receptor set was obtained from a man aged 45 to 75 who received an inactivated influenza vaccine.

The J gene is TRBJ1-2, the V gene TRBV7-4, with D possibly being TRBD1 (6 bases). Trimming shortened V by 3 bases and J by 0 bases, and 23 bases separated the two germline ends. Germline loops: CDR1 SGHVT, CDR2 SQSDAQ. The CDR3 has 19 residues. The CDR3 DNA reads as TGTGCCAGCAGCTTTGTCCCCACGCGCTCAGGGGTGTCTAACTATGGCTACACCTTC. Its translation is CASSFVPTRSGVSNYGYTF.

This sequence joins TRBV29-1 and TRBJ1-2; 8 nucleotides align to TRBD1. V dropped 6 bases and J dropped 3; count of bases not matched to a gene: 6. This CDR3 is built from 13 residues. In germline, CDR1 is SQVTM, CDR2 ANQGSEA. The CDR3 DNA follows: TGCAGCGTAATACAGGGGGAGGACTATGGCTACACCTTC. It codes for CSVIQGEDYGYTF.

The rearrangement links TRBV3-2 to TRBJ2-1; TRBD1 reflects the table's D call only, with no check against the DNA. TRBV3-2 is deemed a pseudogene. The CDR3 runs to 12 residues. The CDR3 region has the DNA TGTGCCAGTCCAGACAGGGCCAATGAGCAGTTCTTC. Protein product: CASPDRANEQFF.

The rearrangement uses TRBV5-1 and TRBJ2-3; possibly TRBD1 for D (5 bases). Trimming left V 1 base short and J 4 bases short, with 13 bases between. The length of the CDR3 is 15 residues. CDR1 and CDR2 from the germline V gene are SGHRS and YFSETQ. Written as DNA, the CDR3 is TGCGCCAGCAGCTTGTCGGGTCCAGGGTCAGATACGCAGTATTTT. Encoded protein: CASSLSGPGSDTQYF. The complete variable domain, with remaining parts taken from reference TRBV5-1 and TRBJ2-3, reads KAGVTQTPRYLIKTRGQQVTLSCSPISGHRSVSWYQQTPGQGLQFLFEYFSETQRNKGNFPGRFSGRQFSNSRSEMNVSTLELGDSALYLCASSLSGPGSDTQYFGPGTRLTVL.

In this sample, this clonotype turned up many times. The rearrangement uses TRBV11-1 and TRBJ2-2; 7 nucleotides agree with TRBD1. Germline-derived CDR1 and CDR2 are SGHAT and FQDESV (reference sequence). Trimming cost V 11 bases and J 4 bases; bases outside gene matches: 25. The CDR3 has 19 residues. The CDR3 nucleotides are TGTGCCGTTGAAAGGTTCGACAGGGCCGATGATTGGGCCACCGGGGAGCTGTTTTTT. Translation gives CAVERFDRADDWATGELFF.

This clonotype has a count of ten or more. The DNA for the CDR3 is TGTGCCAGCAGCTCCGGGACAGGACAAGAGACCCAGTACTTC. The encoded protein is CASSSGTGQETQYF. V usage is TRBV12-3 or TRBV12-4 and J usage is TRBJ2-5; 8 bases align to TRBD1. CDR3 length equals 14 residues. V lost 6 bases to trimming and J lost 2 bases; unmatched junction nucleotides: 5.

The gene calls are TRBV5-1 and TRBJ2-2; D assignment may be TRBD1 or TRBD2 (5 bases each). This CDR3 has 15 residues. Germline V lookup: CDR1 SGHRS, CDR2 YFSETQ. V lost 5 bases and J 2 bases, leaving 13 bases between the germline ends. CDR3 region: CASRPGGTNTGELFF. CDR3 DNA sequence: TGCGCCAGCAGACCTGGGGGTACCAACACCGGGGAGCTGTTTTTT.

The chain couples TRBV9 to TRBJ2-4; tentatively, D is TRBD2 (7 bases). Looked up from germline, CDR1 is SGDLS and CDR2 is YYNGEE. CDR3 length: 15 amino acids. V was cut by 3 bases and J by 4 bases, with 14 bases left in between. As DNA, the CDR3 is TGTGCCAGCAGCGCACGCGGGGGCCCTAAAAACATTCAGTACTTC. It translates to CASSARGGPKNIQYF.

The rearrangement uses TRBV5-1 and TRBJ2-3, with D maybe TRBD1 (5 bases). V was shortened by 4 bases and J by 4 bases, with 13 bases between the two germline ends. The CDR3 covers 14 residues. CDR1 is SGHRS and CDR2 is YFSETQ in the germline V gene. The CDR3 loop is CASSTAGKSDTQYF. CDR3 coding DNA: TGCGCCAGCAGCACCGCAGGGAAGTCAGATACGCAGTATTTT.

Many counts were recorded for this clonotype. The chain carries TRBV7-2 and TRBJ1-5, with D unclear. With 5 bases removed from V and 4 bases from J, the gap between germline ends came to 9 bases. Germline CDR1 and CDR2: SGHTA and FQGNSA. This CDR3 has 13 amino acids. The CDR3 spells CASSPSRNQPQHF. The CDR3 bases are TGTGCCAGCAGCCCCTCACGAAATCAGCCCCAGCATTTT.

The chain has TRBV10-2 and TRBJ1-1; TRBD1 agrees at 7 bases. Germline V lookup: CDR1 WSHSY, CDR2 SAAADI. This CDR3 is 14 amino acids long. J lost 4 bases, V lost 2 bases, and 4 bases had no gene match. The DNA of the CDR3 is TGCGCCAGCAGTGAGACAGGGGCAGCCACTGAAGCTTTCTTT. Encoded protein: CASSETGAATEAFF.

This clonotype has a handful of counts. This sequence joins TRBV15 and TRBJ2-5, with a weak D call TRBD2 (7 bases). The V gene's germline CDR1 is LNHNV and CDR2 YYDKDF (reference sequence). This CDR3 is built from 14 residues. Trimming pared 3 bases from V and 4 bases from J, leaving 12 bases between. The CDR3 nucleotides are TGTGCCACCAGCAGTAGGGGGGGGCGAGAGACCCAGTACTTC. This codes for CATSSRGGRETQYF.

This clonotype was counted a few times. This chain connects TRBV2 to TRBJ1-5; 7 positions agree with TRBD1. This CDR3 contains 15 residues. Germline CDR1 reads SNHLY; CDR2 reads FYNNEI. The J segment lost 3 bases and the V segment lost 4 bases, leaving 6 bases of the junction unmatched. The CDR3 sequence is CASSGLGQFNQPQHF. CDR3 sequence (DNA): TGTGCCAGCAGTGGCTTGGGACAGTTCAATCAGCCCCAGCATTTT.

The table lists this clonotype with a few counts. This CDR3 is CASTRTSDTDTQYF. DNA for the CDR3: TGTGCCAGCACCCGGACTAGCGACACAGATACGCAGTATTTT. This chain connects TRBV5-4 to TRBJ2-3, with 9 nucleotides matching TRBD2. Trimming at V came to 6 bases and at J to 2 bases, leaving 4 bases not matched to a gene. This CDR3 contains 14 residues. In germline, CDR1 is SGHNT, CDR2 YYREEE (reference sequence). The whole variable domain, remainder taken from reference TRBV5-4 and TRBJ2-3, is ETGVTQSPTHLIKTRGQQVTLRCSSQSGHNTVSWYQQALGQGPQFIFQYYREEENGRGNFPPRFSGLQFPNYSSELNVNALELDDSALYLCASTRTSDTDTQYFGPGTRLTVL.

The DNA of the CDR3 is TGTGCCAGCAGCACCCGGGACAGGGGGCTCTATGGCTACACCTTC. Translation: CASSTRDRGLYGYTF. This chain connects TRBV5-6 to TRBJ1-2, with 12 positions matching TRBD1. Germline-derived CDR1 and CDR2 are SGHDT and YYEEEE. The CDR3 totals 15 residues. V trimming: 4 bases; J trimming: 4 bases; junction bases outside the gene matches: 5.

This chain joins TRBV18 and TRBJ1-1; no clear D gene. The CDR3 extends over 16 amino acids. Germline V gene lookup returns CDR1 KGHSH and CDR2 LQKENI. Deletions cut 7 bases from V and 1 base from J, with 19 bases between. The CDR3 protein is CASLVEDPPTNTEAFF. Here the CDR3 DNA reads TGTGCCAGCTTGGTGGAGGACCCGCCAACGAACACTGAAGCTTTCTTT. Variable domain in full (rest from reference TRBV18 and TRBJ1-1): NAGVMQNPRHLVRRRGQEARLRCSPMKGHSHVYWYRQLPEEGLKFMVYLQKENIIDESGMPKERFSAEFPKEGPSILRIQQVVRGDSAAYFCASLVEDPPTNTEAFFGQGTRLTVV.

The chain joins TRBV11-2 to TRBJ2-1, with D uncertain. CDR1 SGHAT and CDR2 FQNNGV come from the germline V gene. This CDR3 contains 16 residues. The V and J ends lost 4 bases and 5 bases respectively, with 18 bases between them. CDR3 nucleotide sequence: TGTGCCAGCAGCTCCAAGGATCGGAGATGGAACAATGAGCAGTTCTTC. It translates to CASSSKDRRWNNEQFF.

A few counts support this clonotype. The CDR3 spells CASSPARRQGVNSPLHF. As DNA, the CDR3 is TGTGCCAGCAGTCCTGCGCGGCGACAGGGAGTTAATTCACCCCTCCACTTT. J is TRBJ1-6 and V is TRBV12-3 or TRBV12-4, with TRBD1 matching over 7 bases. The junction had 13 bases not matched to a gene; V was cut back by 5 bases and J by 6 bases. The CDR3 contains 17 residues.

This clonotype has a count of ten or more. The chain joins TRBV6-4 to TRBJ1-5; no clear D gene. V was cut by 6 bases and J by 0 bases, with 12 bases left in between. CDR3 length: 15 amino acids. Germline-derived CDR1 and CDR2 are MRHNA and SNTAGT. This CDR3 is CASRYRYCSNQPQHF. The CDR3 nucleotides are TGTGCCAGCAGGTACCGCTATTGTAGCAATCAGCCCCAGCATTTT.

This clonotype was recorded at least ten times. The chain has TRBV6-5 and TRBJ2-3; D gene ambiguous. This CDR3 is built from 14 residues. Germline CDR1 reads MNHEY; CDR2 reads SVGAGI. V lost 0 bases and J 0 bases, leaving 4 bases between the germline ends. The CDR3 here is CASSYSKSTDTQYF. The CDR3 bases are TGTGCCAGCAGTTACTCTAAAAGCACAGATACGCAGTATTTT.

This clonotype was observed a few times. This chain joins TRBV29-1 and TRBJ1-2, with a weak D call TRBD1 (5 bases). Germline loops: CDR1 SQVTM, CDR2 ANQGSEA. V shed 5 bases and J shed 1 base, with 14 bases lying between them. The CDR3 loop spans 14 amino acids. CDR3: CSVMPRDRNYGYTF. CDR3 DNA sequence: TGCAGCGTTATGCCCAGGGACCGTAACTATGGCTACACCTTC.

The chain combines TRBV20-1 with TRBJ2-7, with 8 bases aligning to TRBD2. V lost 5 bases to trimming and J lost 5 bases; unmatched junction nucleotides: 5. Germline CDR1 reads DFQATT; CDR2 reads SNEGSKA (reference sequence). There are 12 residues in the CDR3. The CDR3: CSAPGLGDEQYF. DNA of the CDR3: TGCAGTGCTCCGGGACTAGGCGACGAGCAGTACTTC.

A few counts support this clonotype. This chain links TRBV12-3 or TRBV12-4 with TRBJ1-1; the match to TRBD1 covers 7 bases. J gave up 2 bases and V 6 bases, and 3 bases lay outside the gene matches. The length of the CDR3 is 13 residues. CDR3 amino acids: CASRWDSNTEAFF. The CDR3 DNA sequence: TGTGCCAGCAGATGGGACAGTAACACTGAAGCTTTCTTT.

The V and J genes are TRBV7-9 and TRBJ2-7; 12 bases map to TRBD2. Trimming took 6 bases from V and 0 from J; bases not matched to a gene: 6. The CDR3 contains 16 residues. Germline-derived CDR1 and CDR2 are SEHNR and FQNEAQ (reference sequence). The CDR3 DNA reads as TGTGCCAGCAGACCTACTAGCGGGGGGTTCTCCTACGAGCAGTACTTC. Translating gives CASRPTSGGFSYEQYF. Variable domain in full (rest from reference TRBV7-9 and TRBJ2-7): DTGVSQNPRHKITKRGQNVTFRCDPISEHNRLYWYRQTLGQGPEFLTYFQNEAQLEKSRLLSDRFSAERPKGSFSTLEIQRTEQGDSAMYLCASRPTSGGFSYEQYFGPGTRLTVT.

The chain couples TRBV28 to TRBJ2-3; perhaps D is TRBD1 or TRBD2 (5 bases each). CDR3 length equals 14 residues. Germline V lookup: CDR1 MDHEN, CDR2 SYDVKM. Trimming shortened V by 5 bases and J by 8 bases, and 17 bases separated the two germline ends. CDR3 sequence reads: CASSLGTMYRTQYF. The CDR3 nucleotides are TGTGCCAGCAGTCTCGGGACCATGTACCGTACGCAGTATTTT.

This clonotype has a handful of counts. CDR3 sequence (DNA): TGCGCCAGCAGCCAAGATGTGGGCAGGGGTACCTACGAGCAGTACTTC. Residues: CASSQDVGRGTYEQYF. V usage is TRBV4-1 and J usage is TRBJ2-7; perhaps TRBD1 as D (6 bases). The germline V gene encodes CDR1 MGHRA and CDR2 YSYEKL. The CDR3 consists of 16 residues. V lost 0 bases, J lost 2 bases, and 14 bases lay in between.

The V and J genes are TRBV3-1 and TRBJ1-1; D is ambiguous. This CDR3 region has 11 residues. Germline V gene data show CDR1 as LGHDT and CDR2 as YNNKEL (reference sequence). The V gene lost 1 base and the J gene lost 8 bases, with 5 bases spanning the gap. The CDR3 here is CASSQGGEAFF. CDR3 coding DNA: TGTGCCAGCAGCCAAGGAGGGGAAGCTTTCTTT.

In its sample, this clonotype was seen a few times. The chain carries TRBV20-1 and TRBJ1-4; D might be TRBD1 (5 bases). The V gene's germline CDR1 is DFQATT and CDR2 SNEGSKA (reference sequence). The germline V and J ends were trimmed by 1 base and 3 bases, with 15 bases remaining between them. CDR3 length equals 16 residues. CDR3 nucleotides: TGCAGTGCTAGAGGTCTCCTTGGGGCCGCTAATGAAAAACTGTTTTTT. It encodes CSARGLLGAANEKLFF.

This clonotype was detected ten times or more. The chain combines TRBV4-3 with TRBJ2-1, with D perhaps being TRBD1 or TRBD2 (5 bases each). CDR1 is LGHNA and CDR2 is YSLEER in the germline V gene. This CDR3 comprises 15 residues. The V end was cut by 5 bases, the J end by 10 bases, with 21 bases between. The CDR3 nucleotides are TGCGCCAGCAGCGATGACTGGGGCCCGGGATTCGAGCAGTTCTTC. This encodes CASSDDWGPGFEQFF.